One sample yielded the 18 T cell receptor beta chains listed below, sequenced in a study of control samples from healthy donors and cancer patients. Profiled with immunoSEQ multiplex PCR; TCRdb holds only in-frame clones, not every one. The data show roughly 220,000 clones, 90% to 95% seen once. Sequenced sample: blood. Receptor source: a man between 50 and 59 years old in good health.

V gene TRBV5-5 combines with J gene TRBJ1-4, with 7 bases lining up with TRBD1. Germline CDR1 is SGHKS and CDR2 is YYEKEE (reference sequence). The CDR3 runs 15 residues. V lost 2 bases and J lost 2; bases outside the gene matches: 3. CDR3 sequence reads: CASSFLRGTNEKLFF. The CDR3 DNA reads as TGTGCCAGCAGCTTCCTCAGGGGGACTAATGAAAAACTGTTTTTT.

Turning to this clone: Other DNA sequences of this sample code for an identical CDR3. This chain joins TRBV19 and TRBJ2-3; 7 bases match TRBD2. Germline assignment: CDR1 LNHDA and CDR2 SQIVND (reference sequence). V trimming: 4 bases; J trimming: 0 bases; junction bases outside the gene matches: 7. The CDR3 length is 16 residues. The CDR3 DNA reads as TGTGCCAGTAGTACTCGACTAGCAGGGAGCACAGATACGCAGTATTTT. Amino acid sequence: CASSTRLAGSTDTQYF.

V and J are TRBV7-2 and TRBJ1-2; 7 positions agree with TRBD1. The CDR3 covers 14 residues. Trimming at V came to 1 base and at J to 2 bases, leaving 1 base not matched to a gene. Germline V gene data show CDR1 as SGHTA and CDR2 as FQGNSA. The CDR3 nucleotides read TGTGCCAGCAGCTTAGAGACAGGGAACTATGGCTACACCTTC. Amino acid sequence: CASSLETGNYGYTF.

V gene TRBV7-2 combines with J gene TRBJ2-2; possible D gene TRBD1, 5 bases. V dropped 6 bases and J dropped 7 bases, with 21 bases sitting between them. The length of the CDR3 is 16 residues. From germline, CDR1 is SGHTA and CDR2 FQGNSA. The CDR3 reads CASRPDRTTKNGELFF. The CDR3 coding sequence is TGTGCCAGCAGACCCGACAGAACAACCAAAAACGGGGAGCTGTTTTTT.

This clone was recorded a few times. The V and J genes are TRBV5-4 and TRBJ2-6, with no clear D. Germline CDR1 and CDR2: SGHNT and YYREEE (reference sequence). Trimming cost V 6 bases and J 1 base, with 11 bases left between them. The length of the CDR3 is 15 residues. The CDR3 sequence: CASNLGGSGANVLTF. For the CDR3, the DNA is TGTGCCAGCAACCTTGGTGGGTCTGGGGCCAACGTCCTGACTTTC.

This clone was found a few times. This chain links TRBV7-9 with TRBJ2-5; D is uncertain. The CDR3 is 15 amino acids. V dropped 7 bases and J dropped 1 base, with 16 bases sitting between them. The V gene's germline CDR1 is SEHNR and CDR2 FQNEAQ (reference sequence). CDR3 residues: CASTPPSGSQETQYF. The DNA of the CDR3 is TGTGCCAGCACCCCACCTTCCGGATCCCAAGAGACCCAGTACTTC.

The chain carries TRBV28 and TRBJ1-5, with TRBD1 matching over 7 bases. The V segment lost 6 bases and the J segment 4 bases; nucleotides outside the gene matches: 9. From germline, CDR1 is MDHEN and CDR2 SYDVKM. This CDR3 has 15 amino acids. In DNA, the CDR3 is TGTGCCAGCAGACCTCGGGACAGCACAAATCAGCCCCAGCATTTT. Protein: CASRPRDSTNQPQHF.

J is TRBJ2-7 and V is TRBV7-2, with TRBD1 identical over 8 bases. This CDR3 spans 14 amino acids. The V gene's germline CDR1 is SGHTA and CDR2 FQGNSA. J was trimmed by 7 bases and V by 5 bases; bases with no gene match: 10. CDR3 in amino acids: CASSLRGTGLEQYV. The DNA for the CDR3 is TGTGCCAGCAGCCTAAGGGGGACAGGATTGGAGCAGTACGTC.

V and J are TRBV20-1 and TRBJ2-1; D is uncertain. The V gene lost 3 bases and the J gene lost 6 bases, with 15 bases spanning the gap. The CDR3 sequence is 14 residues long. Germline CDR1 and CDR2: DFQATT and SNEGSKA (reference sequence). The CDR3, as DNA: TGCAGTGCTAGTCTAGGCGCCGGTGGCAATGAGCAGTTCTTC. Protein: CSASLGAGGNEQFF.

The DNA for the CDR3 is TGTGCCAGCAGCCCCAGGGGCGACTATGGCTACACCTTC. Translating it yields CASSPRGDYGYTF. V is TRBV9 and J is TRBJ1-2; weak D call: TRBD1 (6 bases). Germline V lookup: CDR1 SGDLS, CDR2 YYNGEE. The CDR3 runs 13 residues. V was clipped by 4 bases and J by 3 bases, with 10 bases between them.

Remarks on this clone: Within the sample, other DNA sequences also encode this same CDR3. The genes are TRBV5-1 and TRBJ1-5; D not certain. The germline V gene encodes CDR1 SGHRS and CDR2 YFSETQ. CDR3 length: 13 amino acids. Trimming removed 4 bases from V and 0 bases from J, with 5 bases in between. DNA of the CDR3: TGCGCCAGCAGCCCGGATAGCAATCAGCCCCAGCATTTT. Its translation is CASSPDSNQPQHF.

The chain employs TRBV5-1 and TRBJ1-1, with 7 bases lining up with TRBD1. Germline lookup yields CDR1 SGHRS and CDR2 YFSETQ. The CDR3 has 14 residues. Losses at the gene ends were 4 bases for V and 1 base for J; bases not matched to a gene: 4. Written as DNA, the CDR3 is TGCGCCAGCAGCCCAGGGGACAGGAACACTGAAGCTTTCTTT. This codes for CASSPGDRNTEAFF. The full variable domain, with the rest looked up from reference TRBV5-1 and TRBJ1-1, is KAGVTQTPRYLIKTRGQQVTLSCSPISGHRSVSWYQQTPGQGLQFLFEYFSETQRNKGNFPGRFSGRQFSNSRSEMNVSTLELGDSALYLCASSPGDRNTEAFFGQGTRLTVV.

The chain couples TRBV30 to TRBJ2-3; D is perhaps TRBD2 (6 bases). The CDR3 sequence is 14 residues long. Trimming stripped 2 bases from V and 0 bases from J, with 9 bases between. CDR1 is GTSNPN and CDR2 is SVGIG in the germline V gene (reference sequence). CDR3 nucleotides: TGTGCCTGGAGTATGGGGGGAAGCACAGATACGCAGTATTTT. Its translation is CAWSMGGSTDTQYF. Drawing the rest from reference TRBV30 and TRBJ2-3, the complete variable domain is SQTIHQWPATLVQPVGSPLSLECTVEGTSNPNLYWYRQAAGRGLQLLFYSVGIGQISSEVPQNLSASRPQDRQFILSSKKLLLSDSGFYLCAWSMGGSTDTQYFGPGTRLTVL.

The chain recombines TRBV28 with TRBJ1-1, with D unresolved. V lost 7 bases, J lost 7 bases, and 10 bases lay in between. The CDR3 covers 11 residues. Germline CDR1 and CDR2: MDHEN and SYDVKM. In nucleotides, the CDR3 is TGTGCCAGCAAGACAATCGGTGAAGCTTTCTTT. Protein sequence: CASKTIGEAFF.

The chain couples TRBV11-2 to TRBJ1-2; D gene ambiguous. The germline V gene encodes CDR1 SGHAT and CDR2 FQNNGV. This CDR3 region has 12 residues. Trimming pared 2 bases from V and 8 bases from J, leaving 9 bases between. The CDR3 DNA follows: TGTGCCAGCAGCTTAACGGGTATCGGCTACACCTTC. Translation: CASSLTGIGYTF.

The J gene is TRBJ2-4, the V gene TRBV5-5; TRBD2 might be the D (6 bases). Between the trimmed V and J ends, which lost 4 bases and 3 bases, there was a span of 20 bases. CDR1 and CDR2 (germline): SGHKS, YYEKEE (reference sequence). The CDR3 is 17 amino acids. CDR3 amino acids: CASSPRFGGDSKNIQYF. In DNA, the CDR3 is TGTGCCAGCAGCCCCCGCTTCGGAGGGGATAGCAAAAACATTCAGTACTTC.

This rearrangement joins TRBV6-5 to TRBJ2-1, with 9 bases fitting TRBD2. Trimming at V came to 5 bases and at J to 6 bases, leaving 8 bases not matched to a gene. Germline V CDR1 and CDR2: MNHEY, SVGAGI. The CDR3 length is 15 residues. The CDR3 DNA sequence: TGTGCCAGCAGTCCGGCGGGGGGGCCTCCCAATGAGCAGTTCTTC. Encoded protein: CASSPAGGPPNEQFF.

The genes are TRBV4-1 and TRBJ2-1, with TRBD2 matching over 8 bases. CDR1 and CDR2 from the germline V gene are MGHRA and YSYEKL. The CDR3 has 18 residues. V lost 4 bases and J lost 4; bases outside the gene matches: 15. CDR3 loop: CASSPFLLSGGLYNEQFF. In DNA, the CDR3 is TGCGCCAGCAGCCCGTTTTTATTGAGCGGGGGTCTTTACAATGAGCAGTTCTTC.